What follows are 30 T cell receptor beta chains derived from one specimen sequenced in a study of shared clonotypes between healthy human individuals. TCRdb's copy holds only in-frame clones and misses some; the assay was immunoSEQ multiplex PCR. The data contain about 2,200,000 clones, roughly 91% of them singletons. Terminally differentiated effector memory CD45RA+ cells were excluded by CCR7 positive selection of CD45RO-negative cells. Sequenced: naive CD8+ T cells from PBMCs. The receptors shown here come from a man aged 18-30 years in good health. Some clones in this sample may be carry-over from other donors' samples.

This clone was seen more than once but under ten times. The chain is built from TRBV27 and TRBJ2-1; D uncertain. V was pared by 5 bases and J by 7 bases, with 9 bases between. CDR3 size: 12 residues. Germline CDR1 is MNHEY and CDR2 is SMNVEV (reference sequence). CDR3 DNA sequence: TGTGCCAGCAGTGAAAGCCTTAATGAGCAGTTCTTC. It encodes CASSESLNEQFF.

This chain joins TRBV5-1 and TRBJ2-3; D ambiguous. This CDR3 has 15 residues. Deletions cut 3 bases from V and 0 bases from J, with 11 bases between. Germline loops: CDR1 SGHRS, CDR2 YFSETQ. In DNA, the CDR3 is TGCGCCAGCAGCTACCTTTATCGTAGCACAGATACGCAGTATTTT. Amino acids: CASSYLYRSTDTQYF.

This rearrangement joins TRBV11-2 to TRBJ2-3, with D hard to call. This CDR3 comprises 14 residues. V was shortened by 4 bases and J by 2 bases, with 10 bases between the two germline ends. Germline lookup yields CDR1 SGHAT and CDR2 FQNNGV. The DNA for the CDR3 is TGTGCCAGCAGCTCGTGGGGTAACACAGATACGCAGTATTTT. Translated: CASSSWGNTDTQYF.

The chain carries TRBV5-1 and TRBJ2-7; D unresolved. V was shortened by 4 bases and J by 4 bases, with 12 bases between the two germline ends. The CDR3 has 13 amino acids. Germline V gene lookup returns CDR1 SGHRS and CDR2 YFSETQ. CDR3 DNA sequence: TGCGCCAGCAGCCCCCCCTCCAGTTACGAGCAGTACTTC. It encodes CASSPPSSYEQYF.

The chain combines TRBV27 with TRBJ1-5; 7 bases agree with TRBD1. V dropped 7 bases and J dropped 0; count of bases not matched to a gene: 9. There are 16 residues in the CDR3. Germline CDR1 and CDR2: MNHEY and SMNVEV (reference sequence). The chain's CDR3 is CASKKRTGYSNQPQHF. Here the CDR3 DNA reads TGTGCCAGCAAGAAGAGGACAGGTTATAGCAATCAGCCCCAGCATTTT.

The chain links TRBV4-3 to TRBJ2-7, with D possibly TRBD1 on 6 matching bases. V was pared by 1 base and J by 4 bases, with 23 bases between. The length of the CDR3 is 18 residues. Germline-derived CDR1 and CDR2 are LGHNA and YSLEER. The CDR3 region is CASSQGGLGVEGPYEQYF. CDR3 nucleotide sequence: TGCGCCAGCAGCCAAGGGGGGCTCGGCGTAGAAGGTCCTTACGAGCAGTACTTC.

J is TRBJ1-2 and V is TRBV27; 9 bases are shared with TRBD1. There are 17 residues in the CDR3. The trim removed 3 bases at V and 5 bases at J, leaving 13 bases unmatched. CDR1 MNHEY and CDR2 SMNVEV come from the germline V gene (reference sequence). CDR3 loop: CASSFIGSGQGVYGYTF. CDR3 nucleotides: TGTGCCAGCAGTTTTATCGGTTCGGGACAGGGAGTTTATGGCTACACCTTC.

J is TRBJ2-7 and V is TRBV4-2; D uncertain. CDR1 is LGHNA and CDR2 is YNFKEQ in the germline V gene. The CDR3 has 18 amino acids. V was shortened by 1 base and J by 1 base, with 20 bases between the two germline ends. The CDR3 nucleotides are TGTGCCAGCAGCCAAGTCATCCGGTTTGGCGCCAAATCCTACGAGCAGTACTTC. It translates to CASSQVIRFGAKSYEQYF.

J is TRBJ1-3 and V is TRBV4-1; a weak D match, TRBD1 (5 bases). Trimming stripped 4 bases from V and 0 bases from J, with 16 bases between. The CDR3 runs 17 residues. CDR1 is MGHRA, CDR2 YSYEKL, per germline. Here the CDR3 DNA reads TGCGCCAGCAGCCCCAGCCCTAGGGGTAACTCTGGAAACACCATATATTTT. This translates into CASSPSPRGNSGNTIYF.

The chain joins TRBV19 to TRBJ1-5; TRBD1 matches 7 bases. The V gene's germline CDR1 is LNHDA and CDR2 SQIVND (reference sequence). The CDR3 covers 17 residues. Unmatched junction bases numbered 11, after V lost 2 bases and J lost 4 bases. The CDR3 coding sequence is TGTGCCAGTAGTATAAGCTTTGACAGGGAGGGAAATCAGCCCCAGCATTTT. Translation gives CASSISFDREGNQPQHF.

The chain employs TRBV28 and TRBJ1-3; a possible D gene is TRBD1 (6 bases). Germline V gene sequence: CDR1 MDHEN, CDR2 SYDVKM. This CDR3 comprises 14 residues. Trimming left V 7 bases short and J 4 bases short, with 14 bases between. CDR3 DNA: TGTGCCAGCAACAGGGAGGGATCGGGAAACACCATATATTTT. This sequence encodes CASNREGSGNTIYF. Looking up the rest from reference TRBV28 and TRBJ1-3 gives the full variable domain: DVKVTQSSRYLVKRTGEKVFLECVQDMDHENMFWYRQDPGLGLRLIYFSYDVKMKEKGDIPEGYSVSREKKERFSLILESASTNQTSMYLCASNREGSGNTIYFGEGSWLTVV.

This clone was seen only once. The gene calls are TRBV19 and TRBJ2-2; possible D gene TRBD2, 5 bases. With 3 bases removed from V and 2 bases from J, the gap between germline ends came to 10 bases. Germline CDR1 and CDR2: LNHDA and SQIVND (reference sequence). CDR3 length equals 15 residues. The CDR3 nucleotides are TGTGCCAGTAGTATTCTCCGGGATAACACCGGGGAGCTGTTTTTT. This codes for CASSILRDNTGELFF.

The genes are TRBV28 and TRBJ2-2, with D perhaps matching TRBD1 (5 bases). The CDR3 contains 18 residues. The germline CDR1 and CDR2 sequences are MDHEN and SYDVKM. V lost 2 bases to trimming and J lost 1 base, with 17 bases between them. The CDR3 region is CASSLGALHSWNTGELFF. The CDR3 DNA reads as TGTGCCAGCAGTTTAGGGGCCTTACATTCTTGGAACACCGGGGAGCTGTTTTTT. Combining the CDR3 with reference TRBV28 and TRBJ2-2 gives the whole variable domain DVKVTQSSRYLVKRTGEKVFLECVQDMDHENMFWYRQDPGLGLRLIYFSYDVKMKEKGDIPEGYSVSREKKERFSLILESASTNQTSMYLCASSLGALHSWNTGELFFGEGSRLTVL.

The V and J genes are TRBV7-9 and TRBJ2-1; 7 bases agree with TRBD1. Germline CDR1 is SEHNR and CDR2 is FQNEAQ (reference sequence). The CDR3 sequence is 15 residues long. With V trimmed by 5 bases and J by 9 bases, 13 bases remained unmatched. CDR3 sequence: CASSPAGAGGIEQFF. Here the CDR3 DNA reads TGTGCCAGCAGCCCCGCCGGGGCAGGGGGAATTGAGCAGTTCTTC.

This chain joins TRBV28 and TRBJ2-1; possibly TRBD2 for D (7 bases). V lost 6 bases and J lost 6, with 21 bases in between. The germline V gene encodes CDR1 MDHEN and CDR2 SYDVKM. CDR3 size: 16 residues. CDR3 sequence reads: CASSPRLAGRGNEQFF. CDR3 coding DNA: TGTGCCAGCAGCCCCCGACTAGCCGGCAGGGGCAATGAGCAGTTCTTC. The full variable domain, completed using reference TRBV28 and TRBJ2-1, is DVKVTQSSRYLVKRTGEKVFLECVQDMDHENMFWYRQDPGLGLRLIYFSYDVKMKEKGDIPEGYSVSREKKERFSLILESASTNQTSMYLCASSPRLAGRGNEQFFGPGTRLTVL.

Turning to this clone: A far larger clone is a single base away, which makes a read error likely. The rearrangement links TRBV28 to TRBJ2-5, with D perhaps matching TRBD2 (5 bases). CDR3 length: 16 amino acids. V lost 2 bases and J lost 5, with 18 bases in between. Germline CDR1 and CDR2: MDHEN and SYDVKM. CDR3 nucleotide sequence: TGTGCCAGCAGTTTACTGGCTGGCGGGCCGCGGGAGACCCAGTACTTC. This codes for CASSLLAGGPRETQYF.

DNA for the CDR3: TGTGCCAGCAGCTTTAGGACAGGGGGCTATGGCTACACCTTC. This gives the protein CASSFRTGGYGYTF. The chain employs TRBV7-9 and TRBJ1-2, with 10 bases matching TRBD1. CDR1 SEHNR and CDR2 FQNEAQ come from the germline V gene (reference sequence). Germline trimming cut 3 bases from V and 4 bases from J; bases unmatched to any gene: 2. The CDR3 loop spans 14 amino acids.

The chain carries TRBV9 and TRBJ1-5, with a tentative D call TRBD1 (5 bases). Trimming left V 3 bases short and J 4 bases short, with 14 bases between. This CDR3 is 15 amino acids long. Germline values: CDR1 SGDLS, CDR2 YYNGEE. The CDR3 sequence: CASSAGGGANQPQHF. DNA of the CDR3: TGTGCCAGCAGCGCCGGGGGAGGGGCTAATCAGCCCCAGCATTTT.

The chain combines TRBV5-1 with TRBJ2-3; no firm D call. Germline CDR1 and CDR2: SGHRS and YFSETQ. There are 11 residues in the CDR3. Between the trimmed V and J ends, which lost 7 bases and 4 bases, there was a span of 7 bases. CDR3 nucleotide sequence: TGCGCCAGCCAGAGAGCAGATACGCAGTATTTT. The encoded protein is CASQRADTQYF.

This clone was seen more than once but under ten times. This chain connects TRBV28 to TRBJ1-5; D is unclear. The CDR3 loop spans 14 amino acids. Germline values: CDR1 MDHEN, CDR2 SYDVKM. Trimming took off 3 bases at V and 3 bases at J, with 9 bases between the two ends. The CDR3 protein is CASSFGQINQPQHF. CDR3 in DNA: TGTGCCAGCAGTTTTGGCCAGATCAATCAGCCCCAGCATTTT.

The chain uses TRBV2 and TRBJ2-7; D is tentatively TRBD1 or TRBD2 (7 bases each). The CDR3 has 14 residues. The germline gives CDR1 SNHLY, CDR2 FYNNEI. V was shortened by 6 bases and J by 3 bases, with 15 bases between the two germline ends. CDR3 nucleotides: TGTGCCAGCAGCAGGGGGGGAACCAACTACGAGCAGTACTTC. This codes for CASSRGGTNYEQYF.

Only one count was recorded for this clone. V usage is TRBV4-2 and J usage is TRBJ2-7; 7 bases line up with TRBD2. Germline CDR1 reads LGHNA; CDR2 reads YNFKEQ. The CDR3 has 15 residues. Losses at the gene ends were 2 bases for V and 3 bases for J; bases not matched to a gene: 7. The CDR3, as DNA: TGTGCCAGCAGCCAATCACCTAGCGGTAGCTACGAGCAGTACTTC. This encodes CASSQSPSGSYEQYF.

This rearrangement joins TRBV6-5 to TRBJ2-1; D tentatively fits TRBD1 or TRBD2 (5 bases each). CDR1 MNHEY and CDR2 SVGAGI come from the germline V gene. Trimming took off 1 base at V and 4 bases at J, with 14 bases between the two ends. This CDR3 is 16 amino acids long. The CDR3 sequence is CASSYFRDGTYNEQFF. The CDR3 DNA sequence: TGTGCCAGCAGTTACTTCCGGGACGGTACTTACAATGAGCAGTTCTTC.

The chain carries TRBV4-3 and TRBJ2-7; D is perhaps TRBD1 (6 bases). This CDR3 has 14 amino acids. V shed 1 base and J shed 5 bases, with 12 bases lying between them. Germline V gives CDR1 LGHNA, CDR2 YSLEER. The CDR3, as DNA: TGCGCCAGCAGCCAAGGGTGGACAGCCCACGAGCAGTACTTC. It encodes CASSQGWTAHEQYF.

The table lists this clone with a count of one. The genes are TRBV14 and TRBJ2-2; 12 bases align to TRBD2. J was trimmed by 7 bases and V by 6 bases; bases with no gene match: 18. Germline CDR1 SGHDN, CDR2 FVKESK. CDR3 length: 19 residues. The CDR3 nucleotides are TGTGCCAGCAGTCCCGGGACAGTACTAGCGGGAGGACGAATCGGGGAGCTGTTTTTT. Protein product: CASSPGTVLAGGRIGELFF.

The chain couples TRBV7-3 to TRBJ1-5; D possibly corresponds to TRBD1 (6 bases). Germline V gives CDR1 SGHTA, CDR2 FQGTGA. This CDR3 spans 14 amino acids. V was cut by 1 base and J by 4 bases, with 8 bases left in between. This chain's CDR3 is CASSLIRGNQPQHF. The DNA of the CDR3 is TGTGCCAGCAGCTTAATCAGGGGAAATCAGCCCCAGCATTTT.

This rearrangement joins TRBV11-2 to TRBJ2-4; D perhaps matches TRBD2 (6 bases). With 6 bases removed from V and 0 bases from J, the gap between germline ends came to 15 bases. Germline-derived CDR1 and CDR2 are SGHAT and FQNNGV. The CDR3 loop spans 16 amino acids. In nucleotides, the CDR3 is TGTGCCAGCAGTTCGGAGGGGAGATTAGCCAAAAACATTCAGTACTTC. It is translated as CASSSEGRLAKNIQYF.

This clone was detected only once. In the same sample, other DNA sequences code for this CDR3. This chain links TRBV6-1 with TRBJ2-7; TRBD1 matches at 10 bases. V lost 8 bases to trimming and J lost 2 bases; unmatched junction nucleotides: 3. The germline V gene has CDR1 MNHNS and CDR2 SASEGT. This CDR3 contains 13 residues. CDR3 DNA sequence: TGTGCCAGCCGCGGGACAGGGGCCTACGAGCAGTACTTC. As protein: CASRGTGAYEQYF.

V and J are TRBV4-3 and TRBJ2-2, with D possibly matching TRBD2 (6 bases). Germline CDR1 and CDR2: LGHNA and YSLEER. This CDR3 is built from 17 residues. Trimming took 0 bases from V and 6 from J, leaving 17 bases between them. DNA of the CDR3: TGCGCCAGCAGCCAAGAGGGAACGGGAGAAGTCTCCGGGGAGCTGTTTTTT. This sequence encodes CASSQEGTGEVSGELFF.

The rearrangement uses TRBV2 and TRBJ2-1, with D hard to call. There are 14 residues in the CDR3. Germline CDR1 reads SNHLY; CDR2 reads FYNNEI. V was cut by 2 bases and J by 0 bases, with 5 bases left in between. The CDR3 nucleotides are TGTGCCAGCAGTGAACGGTACTCCTACAATGAGCAGTTCTTC. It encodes CASSERYSYNEQFF.